Below are 29 T cell receptor beta chains sequenced from a single sample in a study of blood T cell repertoires in COVID-19. TCRdb keeps only in-frame clones here, not all; method: immunoSEQ multiplex PCR. Of 100,000 to 120,000 clones in the sample, about nine tenths were seen once. The specimen was peripheral blood. The receptors here all came from a woman in her forties or fifties with acute or convalescent COVID-19.

The CDR3 here is CASSPRQGSTDTQYF. The CDR3 DNA reads as TGTGCCAGTAGTCCTAGACAGGGGAGCACAGATACGCAGTATTTT. The chain couples TRBV19 to TRBJ2-3, with TRBD1 matching over 8 bases. The germline CDR1 and CDR2 sequences are LNHDA and SQIVND (reference sequence). Trimming at V came to 5 bases and at J to 0 bases, leaving 4 bases not matched to a gene. The CDR3 runs 15 residues. Full variable domain (remainder filled in from reference TRBV19 and TRBJ2-3): DGGITQSPKYLFRKEGQNVTLSCEQNLNHDAMYWYRQDPGQGLRLIYYSQIVNDFQKGDIAEGYSVSREKKESFPLTVTSAQKNPTAFYLCASSPRQGSTDTQYFGPGTRLTVL.

The chain links TRBV28 to TRBJ1-5, with D perhaps TRBD1 (6 bases). Looked up from germline, CDR1 is MDHEN and CDR2 is SYDVKM. The V end lost 4 bases, the J end lost 0 bases, and 7 bases lay between the germline ends. This CDR3 is 14 amino acids long. The CDR3 reads CASSSRGSNQPQHF. CDR3 DNA: TGTGCCAGCAGTTCCAGGGGTAGCAATCAGCCCCAGCATTTT. The full variable domain, its missing parts supplied by reference TRBV28 and TRBJ1-5, is DVKVTQSSRYLVKRTGEKVFLECVQDMDHENMFWYRQDPGLGLRLIYFSYDVKMKEKGDIPEGYSVSREKKERFSLILESASTNQTSMYLCASSSRGSNQPQHFGDGTRLSIL.

This clone showed up just a few times. The chain employs TRBV6-6 and TRBJ2-7, with D tentatively TRBD2 (7 bases). The CDR3 consists of 16 residues. V gave up 2 bases and J gave up 4 bases, with 18 bases separating them. Germline V lookup: CDR1 MNHNY, CDR2 SVGAGI (reference sequence). The CDR3 region has the DNA TGTGCCAGCAGTTACGGGGGGGCAGGGGAGGGATACGAGCAGTACTTC. Its protein is CASSYGGAGEGYEQYF.

There are a few counts of this clone. This chain connects TRBV9 to TRBJ2-7; the match to TRBD1 covers 8 bases. Germline values: CDR1 SGDLS, CDR2 YYNGEE. V was clipped by 3 bases and J by 7 bases; unmatched bases: 9. This CDR3 contains 14 residues. CDR3 amino acids: CASSGTGRKREQYF. In nucleotides, the CDR3 is TGTGCCAGCAGCGGGACAGGGAGGAAGAGAGAGCAGTACTTC.

This rearrangement joins TRBV5-4 to TRBJ2-5; 10 nucleotides agree with TRBD2. This CDR3 region has 15 residues. V trimming: 2 bases; J trimming: 5 bases; junction bases outside the gene matches: 6. Germline CDR1 is SGHNT and CDR2 is YYREEE (reference sequence). The CDR3 bases are TGTGCCAGCAGCTTTCTAGCGGGAGCCCGTGAGACCCAGTACTTC. Protein sequence: CASSFLAGARETQYF.

The chain carries TRBV6-5 and TRBJ2-2; D uncertain. V gave up 5 bases and J gave up 3 bases, with 13 bases separating them. CDR1 MNHEY and CDR2 SVGAGI come from the germline V gene. CDR3 size: 15 residues. The CDR3 loop reads CASSPRVSDTGELFF. The CDR3 bases are TGTGCCAGCAGTCCACGGGTATCGGACACCGGGGAGCTGTTTTTT.

The V gene is TRBV7-2, the J gene TRBJ1-2; TRBD1 aligns across 8 bases. The CDR3 length is 13 residues. The V gene end was trimmed by 6 bases and the J gene end by 8 bases; junction bases not matched to a gene: 8. CDR1 and CDR2 (germline): SGHTA, FQGNSA. CDR3 sequence reads: CASRLDRALGYTF. CDR3 bases: TGTGCCAGCAGATTGGACAGGGCCTTAGGCTACACCTTC.

The chain joins TRBV12-3 or TRBV12-4 to TRBJ2-7; D is possibly TRBD1 (6 bases). Between the trimmed V and J ends, which lost 5 bases and 5 bases, there was a span of 13 bases. The CDR3 runs 13 residues. The CDR3: CASSHQGLHEQYF. CDR3 DNA sequence: TGTGCCAGCAGTCACCAGGGGCTCCACGAGCAGTACTTC.

The chain recombines TRBV19 with TRBJ2-7; maybe TRBD1 (6 bases). Germline CDR1 reads LNHDA; CDR2 reads SQIVND (reference sequence). CDR3 length: 15 residues. Trimming stripped 0 bases from V and 3 bases from J, with 12 bases between. CDR3 nucleotide sequence: TGTGCCAGTAGTATAGATCACAGGGACCGCTACGAGCAGTACTTC. It yields the protein CASSIDHRDRYEQYF.

This clone was picked up one time. The V gene is TRBV6-2 or TRBV6-3, the J gene TRBJ2-3, with 7 positions matching TRBD2. Germline loops: CDR1 MNHEY, CDR2 SVGEGT. The CDR3 runs to 17 residues. V lost 2 bases and J lost 2; bases outside the gene matches: 10. The CDR3 DNA sequence: TGTGCCAGCAGTTACCCCTCTAGCGGCGTCTACACAGATACGCAGTATTTT. Translation: CASSYPSSGVYTDTQYF.

V and J are TRBV11-2 and TRBJ1-3, with a tentative D call TRBD1 (5 bases). CDR3 length: 14 amino acids. Germline CDR1 SGHAT, CDR2 FQNNGV. Trimming removed 1 base at V and 8 bases at J, with 12 bases between. CDR3 in amino acids: CASSLGGDTYTIYF. The CDR3 DNA reads TGTGCCAGCAGCTTAGGGGGCGACACTTACACCATATATTTT. The full variable domain, completed using reference TRBV11-2 and TRBJ1-3, is EAGVAQSPRYKIIEKRQSVAFWCNPISGHATLYWYQQILGQGPKLLIQFQNNGVVDDSQLPKDRFSAERLKGVDSTLKIQPAKLEDSAVYLCASSLGGDTYTIYFGEGSWLTVV.

The count of this clone is one. The V and J genes are TRBV11-2 and TRBJ2-7; the D gene is possibly TRBD2 (6 bases). V dropped 4 bases and J dropped 3 bases, with 19 bases sitting between them. The CDR3 covers 16 residues. Germline loops: CDR1 SGHAT, CDR2 FQNNGV. Here the CDR3 DNA reads TGTGCCAGCAGCTCCTTCCGGGACTTGAGGATCTACGAGCAGTACTTC. Its protein is CASSSFRDLRIYEQYF.

The V and J genes are TRBV4-1 and TRBJ2-7; 12 bases agree with TRBD2. With 3 bases clipped from V and 7 bases from J, the junction kept 10 bases outside the gene matches. This CDR3 region has 16 residues. CDR1 and CDR2 from the germline V gene are MGHRA and YSYEKL. The CDR3 DNA reads as TGCGCCAGCAGCCAGAACCTAGCGGGAGGGTCTCGGGAGCAGTACTTC. Translating it yields CASSQNLAGGSREQYF.

V is TRBV19 and J is TRBJ1-2; 7 bases are a match to TRBD1. Per germline, CDR1 LNHDA and CDR2 SQIVND (reference sequence). CDR3 length: 15 residues. The ends lost 5 bases at V and 6 bases at J; junction bases unmatched: 12. Here the CDR3 reads CASSSPGQTVDGYTF. The CDR3 region has the DNA TGTGCCAGTAGTTCACCGGGACAGACTGTCGATGGCTACACCTTC.

The V gene is TRBV19, the J gene TRBJ1-5; 7 positions match TRBD1. Unmatched junction bases numbered 10, after V lost 0 bases and J lost 8 bases. The CDR3 runs to 16 residues. Germline CDR1 LNHDA, CDR2 SQIVND (reference sequence). In DNA, the CDR3 is TGTGCCAGTAGTATAGAACCACAGGGGCCGGGGAAGCCCCAGCATTTT. Translation gives CASSIEPQGPGKPQHF.

This chain joins TRBV7-8 and TRBJ1-2; tentatively, D is TRBD1 (5 bases). The V end lost 4 bases, the J end lost 4 bases, and 19 bases lay between the germline ends. The CDR3 runs to 16 residues. Germline V lookup: CDR1 SGHVS, CDR2 FQNEAQ. In DNA, the CDR3 is TGTGCCAGCAGCTCGCCGGATCGGCAGGGATTCTATGGCTACACCTTC. Translation: CASSSPDRQGFYGYTF.

V and J are TRBV24-1 and TRBJ1-2; D perhaps matches TRBD1 (5 bases). Trimming stripped 1 base from V and 4 bases from J, with 15 bases between. Germline loops: CDR1 KGHDR, CDR2 SFDVKD. The length of the CDR3 is 16 residues. CDR3 sequence: CATSDLTGRGSYGYTF. The CDR3 DNA follows: TGTGCCACCAGTGATTTAACAGGCCGAGGTAGCTATGGCTACACCTTC.

V is TRBV6-1 and J is TRBJ2-7; D perhaps matches TRBD1 (5 bases). V lost 3 bases to trimming and J lost 5 bases, with 11 bases between them. Germline V gene lookup returns CDR1 MNHNS and CDR2 SASEGT. The CDR3 totals 13 residues. The CDR3 sequence: CASSEVRAHEQYF. In DNA form, the CDR3 reads TGTGCCAGCAGTGAGGTCAGGGCACACGAGCAGTACTTC.

The chain combines TRBV5-6 with TRBJ1-2; D is unclear. The V end was cut by 5 bases, the J end by 3 bases, with 14 bases between. Germline CDR1 is SGHDT and CDR2 is YYEEEE. There are 14 residues in the CDR3. This CDR3 reads CASSRAEGYYGYTF. The CDR3 nucleotides are TGTGCCAGCAGTAGGGCCGAGGGCTACTATGGCTACACCTTC.

This chain uses TRBV7-9 with TRBJ1-4; TRBD1 is a possible D gene (5 bases). Trimming took off 2 bases at V and 1 base at J, with 11 bases between the two ends. This CDR3 has 16 residues. Germline V gene data show CDR1 as SEHNR and CDR2 as FQNEAQ (reference sequence). The CDR3 loop is CASSLSVTGTNEKLFF. CDR3 nucleotide sequence: TGTGCCAGCAGCTTAAGTGTCACAGGAACTAATGAAAAACTGTTTTTT.

The genes are TRBV4-1 and TRBJ1-1, with D hard to call. The CDR3 consists of 14 residues. With 4 bases removed from V and 1 base from J, the gap between germline ends came to 10 bases. From germline, CDR1 is MGHRA and CDR2 YSYEKL. CDR3: CASSLGGSNTEAFF. CDR3 nucleotide sequence: TGCGCCAGCAGCCTGGGAGGGTCGAACACTGAAGCTTTCTTT.

The chain carries TRBV11-2 and TRBJ2-7; 7 bases agree with TRBD1. Germline V gene sequence: CDR1 SGHAT, CDR2 FQNNGV. The CDR3 is made up of 15 amino acids. The V gene end was trimmed by 4 bases and the J gene end by 1 base; junction bases not matched to a gene: 7. CDR3 DNA: TGTGCCAGCAGCTCTCTTGTGGGACAGTCCTACGAGCAGTACTTC. As protein: CASSSLVGQSYEQYF.

The chain uses TRBV4-1 and TRBJ2-7, with a tentative D call TRBD2 (6 bases). Germline CDR1 and CDR2: MGHRA and YSYEKL. V lost 4 bases, J lost 3 bases, and 13 bases lay in between. The CDR3 spans 14 residues. This CDR3 is CASSPDGGNYEQYF. As DNA, the CDR3 is TGCGCCAGCAGCCCAGATGGGGGGAACTACGAGCAGTACTTC.

The rearrangement links TRBV9 to TRBJ2-1; possible D gene TRBD2, 5 bases. The V gene's germline CDR1 is SGDLS and CDR2 YYNGEE. This CDR3 region has 16 residues. The ends were cut back, 4 bases at V and 0 bases at J, with 14 bases in the middle. The CDR3 DNA reads as TGTGCCAGCAGCCCGGGTTGGAGGAGCTCCTACAATGAGCAGTTCTTC. Translation gives CASSPGWRSSYNEQFF.

The V gene is TRBV7-2, the J gene TRBJ2-1, with D tentatively TRBD2 (5 bases). The CDR3 extends over 15 amino acids. Germline CDR1 reads SGHTA; CDR2 reads FQGNSA. The V gene lost 5 bases and the J gene lost 0 bases, with 11 bases spanning the gap. The CDR3: CASSLIRDSYNEQFF. The CDR3 bases are TGTGCCAGCAGCCTAATCCGGGACTCCTACAATGAGCAGTTCTTC.

A single count supports this clone. The V call is TRBV18, the J call TRBJ1-2; D unclear. From germline, CDR1 is KGHSH and CDR2 LQKENI. The V end lost 3 bases, the J end lost 3 bases, and 8 bases lay between the germline ends. CDR3 size: 13 residues. This CDR3 is CASSPDTHYGYTF. Written as DNA, the CDR3 is TGTGCCAGCTCACCCGACACTCACTATGGCTACACCTTC.

This clone has a single count. The V gene is TRBV9, the J gene TRBJ2-7, with a possible D match to TRBD2 (5 bases). Germline V gene sequence: CDR1 SGDLS, CDR2 YYNGEE. The CDR3 has 14 residues. Trimming cost V 1 base and J 2 bases, with 10 bases left between them. Here the CDR3 reads CASSVYGETYEQYF. The CDR3 coding sequence is TGTGCCAGCAGCGTATACGGGGAAACCTACGAGCAGTACTTC.

This chain links TRBV29-1 with TRBJ1-6; 7 positions agree with TRBD1. CDR3 length: 17 residues. Germline loops: CDR1 SQVTM, CDR2 ANQGSEA. J lost 4 bases, V lost 7 bases, and 16 bases had no gene match. CDR3 protein: CSGGDSPGLSYNSPLHF. CDR3 sequence (DNA): TGCAGCGGGGGGGACAGTCCCGGTTTGAGTTATAATTCACCCCTCCACTTT. The variable domain in full, completed from reference TRBV29-1 and TRBJ1-6, reads SAVISQKPSRDICQRGTSLTIQCQVDSQVTMMFWYRQQPGQSLTLIATANQGSEATYESGFVIDKFPISRPNLTFSTLTVSNMSPEDSSIYLCSGGDSPGLSYNSPLHFGNGTRLTVT.

This clone has more than one count but fewer than ten. The V and J genes are TRBV15 and TRBJ2-7; perhaps TRBD2 as D (6 bases). The CDR3 loop spans 16 amino acids. V shed 0 bases and J shed 3 bases, with 15 bases lying between them. Germline values: CDR1 LNHNV, CDR2 YYDKDF (reference sequence). The CDR3, as DNA: TGTGCCACCAGCAGAGATTTGGACGGGAGCCGCTACGAGCAGTACTTC. Protein product: CATSRDLDGSRYEQYF. Supplemented by reference TRBV15 and TRBJ2-7, the full variable domain reads DAMVIQNPRYQVTQFGKPVTLSCSQTLNHNVMYWYQQKSSQAPKLLFHYYDKDFNNEADTPDNFQSRRPNTSFCFLDIRSPGLGDTAMYLCATSRDLDGSRYEQYFGPGTRLTVT.